The sequence of this T cell receptor (beta chain) was determined in a study of memory CD4+ T cells and cytomegalovirus serostatus (dated by TCRdb to between 2018 and 2021). Concerning the study at large: The cohort comprised around 35 healthy Belgian adults, 9 CMV seropositive and 24 CMV seronegative. The study sequenced CD4+ memory TCRbeta repertoires of a Belgian cohort with known cytomegalovirus serostatus to replicate a published TCR-based CMV serostatus classifier.

The sample holds a few counts of this clone. Its antigen target is currently unknown. Base qualities are not recorded, but no much larger clone differs from it by a single base. Single viable CD3+CD4+CD8-CD45RO+ cells were sorted as memory CD4+ T cells on a FACSAria II. To determine CMV serostatus, a Roche Elecsys assay was used that detects serum IgG against CMV pp150, pp28, p38 and p52. After thawing, total CD4+ T cells were enriched by positive selection with CD4 magnetic microbeads. The samples came from a different study that was designed specifically to examine the CD4+ T cell memory repertoire. Peripheral blood mononuclear cells were isolated and cryopreserved according to standard operating procedures, and serum was stored at -80 degrees C. The staining used CD3-PerCP (BW264/56), CD4-APC (RPA-T4), CD45RO-PE (UCHT1) and CD8-Pacific Orange (3B5) antibodies, and Sytox blue was used to exclude non-viable cells.

Genomic DNA was extracted from sorted cells with the Quick-DNA Microprep Kit. Amplification of TCRbeta DNA was done with the immunoSEQ hsTCRbeta kit, following the protocol from the manufacturer. An Illumina MiSeq instrument was used to sequence the TCRbeta libraries. As for the authors' bioinformatics: Once out-of-frame sequences had been removed, millions of distinct TCRbeta sequences were left, which works out to an average of approximately 63,000 per individual. Each individual was scored according to the count of 164 previously reported CMV-associated TCRbeta sequences and the total productive distinct TCRbeta count. A beta-binomial model was reimplemented in Python, and scikit-learn random forests with default parameters were trained on US cohort data. On the Belgian cohort, classifier performance was reported as the median AUC, along with percentile confidence intervals, across 10,000 bootstrap iterations. TCRdb's version of the immuneACCESS table is confined to in-frame rearrangements and falls short of the full clone set. An unresolved V gene accounts for under half of the shortfall where checked; the remainder is of unknown origin. Clonal size and the V and J genes are those of that table, whereas D and trimming came from the DNA. This sample lists around 62,000 clones; 60% to 85% were detected once. Around 5% of the sample is taken by the ten largest.

General findings and caveats noted by the study authors: A median bootstrapped AUC of almost 0.96 with a 95% CI of 0.76-1.00 was achieved on the Belgian cohort by the original-framework classifier. Results were interpreted as suggesting that the CMV-associated TCR signature is largely present in the CD4+ memory repertoire. Among the 150 to 200 previously reported CMV-associated TCRbeta sequences, 65 to 85 showed up in the CD4+ memory repertoires, with each one found in between one and five individuals. Only CD4+CD45RO+ memory cells were sequenced, in contrast to the original study, which included naive and memory CD4+ and CD8+ populations. For predicting CMV serostatus, the median bootstrapped AUC was 0.95 using the original framework and approximately 0.9 using a US-trained random forest.

The V and J ends are trimmed by 2 bases and 5 bases, leaving 15 bases between them. In the germline V gene, CDR1 corresponds to SGHDT and CDR2 to YYEEEE. Measured from the cysteine to the phenylalanine, the CDR3 is 15 residues long. CDR3 DNA is the only sequence kept; it has 45 bases, read in frame from the first base. The TCR was taken from an adult in good health and CMV-seropositive. Input material: memory CD4+ T cells from blood. Recombination linked TRBV5-6 to TRBJ2-3; possibly the D gene is TRBD2, per 6 matching bases. The nucleotides are TGTGCCAGCAGCTTAGGGAGGATAGTTTTAGATACGCAGTATTTT. The resulting protein is CASSLGRIVLDTQYF.